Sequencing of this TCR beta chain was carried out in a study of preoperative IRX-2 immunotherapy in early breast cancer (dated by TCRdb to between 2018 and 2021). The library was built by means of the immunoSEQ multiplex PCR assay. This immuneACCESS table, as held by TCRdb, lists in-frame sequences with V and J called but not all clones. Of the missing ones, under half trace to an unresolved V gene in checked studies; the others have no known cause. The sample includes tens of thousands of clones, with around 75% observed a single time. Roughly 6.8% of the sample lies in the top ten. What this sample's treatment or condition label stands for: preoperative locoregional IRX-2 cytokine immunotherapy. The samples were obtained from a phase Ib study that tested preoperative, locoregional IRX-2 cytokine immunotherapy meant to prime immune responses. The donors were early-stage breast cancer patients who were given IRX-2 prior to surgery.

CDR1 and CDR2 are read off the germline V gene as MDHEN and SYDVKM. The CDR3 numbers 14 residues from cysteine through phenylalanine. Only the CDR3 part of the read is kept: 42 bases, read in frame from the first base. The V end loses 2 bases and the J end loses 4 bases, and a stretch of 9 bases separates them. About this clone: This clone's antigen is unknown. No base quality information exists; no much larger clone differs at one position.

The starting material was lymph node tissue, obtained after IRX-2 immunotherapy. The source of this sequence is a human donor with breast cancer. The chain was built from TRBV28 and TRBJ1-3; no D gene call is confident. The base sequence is TGTGCCAGCAGTTTAGTAGGGAAGGGAAACACCATATATTTT. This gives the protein CASSLVGKGNTIYF.